One and the same sample provided the 16 T cell receptor beta chains below, sequenced in a study of cytomegalovirus exposure and HLA in healthy donors. In the PCR, 60 Vbeta and 13 Jbeta primers were used. Profiling relied on immunoSEQ multiplex PCR, and the TCRdb table lists in-frame clones only, not all of them. The table records some 150,000 clones, over 60% of them present only once. The sample was PBMCs. The source of these receptors is a woman in her thirties or forties in good health and CMV-seronegative.

In this sample, this clone turned up once. The V call is TRBV2, the J call TRBJ1-6; TRBD1 is a possible D gene (5 bases). Trimming removed 1 base from V and 7 bases from J, with 11 bases in between. The CDR3 runs 15 residues. CDR1 is SNHLY and CDR2 is FYNNEI in the germline V gene. Here the CDR3 DNA reads TGTGCCAGCAGTGAAGTGGCAGGGATGAATTCACCCCTCCACTTT. Protein product: CASSEVAGMNSPLHF.

The chain employs TRBV30 and TRBJ2-3, with D possibly matching TRBD2 (6 bases). From germline, CDR1 is GTSNPN and CDR2 SVGIG (reference sequence). V gave up 0 bases and J gave up 4 bases, with 20 bases separating them. There are 17 residues in the CDR3. CDR3 in amino acids: CAWSVPHREGEADTQYF. The CDR3 DNA reads TGTGCCTGGAGTGTACCCCACCGGGAAGGGGAGGCAGATACGCAGTATTTT.

The genes are TRBV4-1 and TRBJ1-1; 7 positions agree with TRBD1. J lost 0 bases, V lost 3 bases, and 7 bases had no gene match. Germline values: CDR1 MGHRA, CDR2 YSYEKL. CDR3 length: 16 amino acids. CDR3 bases: TGCGCCAGCAGCCATACAGGGGCTGAGATGAACACTGAAGCTTTCTTT. This translates into CASSHTGAEMNTEAFF.

The chain employs TRBV28 and TRBJ1-2; the D gene is possibly TRBD1 (5 bases). Germline V lookup: CDR1 MDHEN, CDR2 SYDVKM. Trimming pared 3 bases from V and 0 bases from J, leaving 11 bases between. The CDR3 totals 15 residues. The CDR3 protein is CASSFVTGPNYGYTF. In DNA, the CDR3 is TGTGCCAGCAGTTTCGTAACAGGTCCTAACTATGGCTACACCTTC.

This clone appeared a few times. V and J are TRBV13 and TRBJ1-1; D is possibly TRBD1 (5 bases). The CDR3 has 13 amino acids. The V end was cut by 11 bases, the J end by 5 bases, with 18 bases between. Germline CDR1 and CDR2: PRHDT and FYEKMQ (reference sequence). The CDR3 protein is CASQQVLETEAFF. The CDR3 nucleotides are TGTGCCTCACAACAGGTTCTCGAAACTGAAGCTTTCTTT. The complete variable domain, with remaining parts taken from reference TRBV13 and TRBJ1-1, reads AAGVIQSPRHLIKEKRETATLKCYPIPRHDTVYWYQQGPGQDPQFLISFYEKMQSDKGSIPDRFSAQQFSDYHSELNMSSLELGDSALYFCASQQVLETEAFFGQGTRLTVV.

This clone was observed a few times. The gene calls are TRBV11-3 and TRBJ1-1, with D tentatively TRBD1 (6 bases). Trimming removed 1 base from V and 3 bases from J, with 9 bases in between. Germline V gives CDR1 SGHNT, CDR2 YENEEA. The CDR3 contains 14 residues. The CDR3 spells CASSLGYRDTEAFF. CDR3 DNA sequence: TGTGCCAGCAGCTTAGGCTACAGGGACACTGAAGCTTTCTTT. The variable domain in full, completed from reference TRBV11-3 and TRBJ1-1, reads EAGVVQSPRYKIIEKKQPVAFWCNPISGHNTLYWYLQNLGQGPELLIRYENEEAVDDSQLPKDRFSAERLKGVDSTLKIQPAELGDSAVYLCASSLGYRDTEAFFGQGTRLTVV.

The chain links TRBV19 to TRBJ1-1; D may be TRBD1 (6 bases). V was pared by 6 bases and J by 3 bases, with 23 bases between. Germline assignment: CDR1 LNHDA and CDR2 SQIVND (reference sequence). The CDR3 spans 17 residues. Written as DNA, the CDR3 is TGTGCCAGTAGCCTTCTAACAGGGTGGGGAGTCCACACTGAAGCTTTCTTT. It is translated as CASSLLTGWGVHTEAFF.

V usage is TRBV11-2 and J usage is TRBJ1-4, with D possibly matching TRBD1 (6 bases). Germline CDR1 reads SGHAT; CDR2 reads FQNNGV. With 6 bases removed from V and 10 bases from J, the gap between germline ends came to 15 bases. This CDR3 region has 13 residues. Written as DNA, the CDR3 is TGTGCCAGCAGTCCCACAGGGACCGGAAAACTGTTTTTT. Translation gives CASSPTGTGKLFF.

The chain recombines TRBV5-4 with TRBJ2-1; 9 nucleotides line up with TRBD2. The CDR3 is made up of 14 amino acids. Losses at the gene ends were 9 bases for V and 3 bases for J; bases not matched to a gene: 7. Per germline, CDR1 SGHNT and CDR2 YYREEE (reference sequence). This CDR3 reads CATRGRAIYNEQFF. The CDR3, as DNA: TGTGCCACGCGCGGGAGGGCCATCTACAATGAGCAGTTCTTC.

This clone has more than one count but fewer than ten. The chain joins TRBV15 to TRBJ2-5, with TRBD2 matching over 13 bases. Germline lookup yields CDR1 LNHNV and CDR2 YYDKDF (reference sequence). After removal of 3 bases from V and 1 base from J, the junction contained 2 bases not matched to a gene. This CDR3 has 16 residues. The CDR3 region has the DNA TGTGCCACCAGCAGGGGACTAGCGGGGCCCCAAGAGACCCAGTACTTC. This translates into CATSRGLAGPQETQYF.

This chain uses TRBV27 with TRBJ1-2, with D unresolved. The CDR3 contains 11 residues. V dropped 8 bases and J dropped 6 bases, with 10 bases sitting between them. CDR1 and CDR2 from the germline V gene are MNHEY and SMNVEV (reference sequence). The CDR3 sequence is CASQSEHGYTF. In nucleotides, the CDR3 is TGTGCCAGCCAATCTGAGCATGGCTACACCTTC.

The chain has TRBV6-1 and TRBJ1-4; tentative D call: TRBD1 (5 bases). This CDR3 comprises 14 residues. Trimming pared 6 bases from V and 5 bases from J, leaving 13 bases between. In germline, CDR1 is MNHNS, CDR2 SASEGT. The CDR3 region has the DNA TGTGCCAGCAGCCCCGGAGGGGACAATGAAAAACTGTTTTTT. Protein sequence: CASSPGGDNEKLFF.

The rearrangement links TRBV5-1 to TRBJ1-4, with D possibly matching TRBD1 (5 bases). V lost 1 base, J lost 6 bases, and 13 bases lay in between. This CDR3 contains 15 residues. CDR1 and CDR2 from the germline V gene are SGHRS and YFSETQ. CDR3 protein: CASSLRGLEDEKLFF. The CDR3 DNA is TGCGCCAGCAGCTTGAGGGGACTGGAGGATGAAAAACTGTTTTTT.

This clone was recorded once. The gene calls are TRBV6-1 and TRBJ1-3, with D possibly matching TRBD1 (6 bases). The CDR3 has 15 residues. V gave up 7 bases and J gave up 2 bases, with 15 bases separating them. The germline V gene encodes CDR1 MNHNS and CDR2 SASEGT. The CDR3 DNA sequence: TGTGCCAGCACAGAGGGGGGGGCAACTGGAAACACCATATATTTT. It encodes CASTEGGATGNTIYF.

The V call is TRBV6-1, the J call TRBJ1-6, with 7 bases matching TRBD1. Germline trimming cut 3 bases from V and 10 bases from J; bases unmatched to any gene: 12. CDR1 MNHNS and CDR2 SASEGT come from the germline V gene. The CDR3 is 16 residues long. The CDR3 sequence: CASSEQGVELWSPLHF. The CDR3 nucleotides read TGTGCCAGCAGTGAGCAGGGGGTTGAGTTGTGGTCACCCCTCCACTTT.

V usage is TRBV7-6 and J usage is TRBJ2-5, with a tentative D call TRBD1 (7 bases). Germline assignment: CDR1 SGHVS and CDR2 FNYEAQ. V gave up 0 bases and J gave up 5 bases, with 10 bases separating them. This CDR3 is built from 14 residues. CDR3 bases: TGTGCCAGCAGCTTAGCGGCAGGGGGGGAGACCCAGTACTTC. As protein: CASSLAAGGETQYF.